This T cell receptor beta chain originates from a study of control samples from healthy donors and cancer patients. J gave up 10 bases and V 5 bases, and 12 bases lay outside the gene matches. The CDR3 is made up of 16 amino acids. The germline CDR1 and CDR2 sequences are LNHDA and SQIVND (reference sequence). Here immunoSEQ multiplex PCR was the method, and the copy in TCRdb shows in-frame clones only, minus some. In the table there are 45,000 to 60,000 clones, 94% of which are singletons. The receptor was isolated from a man aged 25-45 years in good health. V usage is TRBV19 and J usage is TRBJ1-6; 9 positions agree with TRBD1. Sequencing was performed on blood. The CDR3 sequence: CASSVPGQGPGSPLHF. In DNA, the CDR3 is TGTGCCAGTAGTGTCCCGGGACAGGGTCCTGGGTCACCCCTCCACTTT.